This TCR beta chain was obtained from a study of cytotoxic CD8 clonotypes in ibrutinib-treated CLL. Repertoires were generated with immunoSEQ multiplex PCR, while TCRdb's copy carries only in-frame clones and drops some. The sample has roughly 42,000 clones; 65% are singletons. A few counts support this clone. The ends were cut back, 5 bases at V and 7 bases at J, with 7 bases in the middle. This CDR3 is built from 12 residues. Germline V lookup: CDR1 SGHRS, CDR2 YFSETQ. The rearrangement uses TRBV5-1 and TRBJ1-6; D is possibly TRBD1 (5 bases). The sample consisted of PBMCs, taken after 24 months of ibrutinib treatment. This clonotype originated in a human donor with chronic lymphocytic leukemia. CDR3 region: CASRDTNSPLHF. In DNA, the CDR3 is TGCGCCAGCAGGGACACCAATTCACCCCTCCACTTT.